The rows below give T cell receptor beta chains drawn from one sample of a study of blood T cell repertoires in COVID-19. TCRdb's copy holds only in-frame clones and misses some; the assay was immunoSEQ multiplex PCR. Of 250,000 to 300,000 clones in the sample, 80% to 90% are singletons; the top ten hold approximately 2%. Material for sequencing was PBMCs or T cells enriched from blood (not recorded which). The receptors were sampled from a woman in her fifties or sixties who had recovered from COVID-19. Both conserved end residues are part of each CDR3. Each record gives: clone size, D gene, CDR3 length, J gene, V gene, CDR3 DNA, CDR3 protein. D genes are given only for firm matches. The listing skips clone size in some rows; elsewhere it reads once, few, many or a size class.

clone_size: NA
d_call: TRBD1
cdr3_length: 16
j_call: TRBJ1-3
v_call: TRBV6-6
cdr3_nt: TGTGCCAGCAGTTTACAGGGGGCCCACTCTGGAAACACCATATATTTT
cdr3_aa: CASSLQGAHSGNTIYF

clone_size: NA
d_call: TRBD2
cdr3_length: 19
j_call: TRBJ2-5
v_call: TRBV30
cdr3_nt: TGTGCCTGGAGTGTAAGGGAGCGGGAGGGCCATTTTACCGGAGAGACCCAGTACTTC
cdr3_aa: CAWSVREREGHFTGETQYF

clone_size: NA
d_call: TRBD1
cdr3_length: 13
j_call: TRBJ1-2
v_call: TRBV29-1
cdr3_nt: TGCAGCGTTGTCGACAGGGGTTACTATGGCTACACCTTC
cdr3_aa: CSVVDRGYYGYTF

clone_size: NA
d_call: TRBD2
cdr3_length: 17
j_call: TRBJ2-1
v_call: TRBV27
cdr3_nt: TGTGCCAGCAGCTTGACTAGCGGGAGCTTATGGGACAATGAGCAGTTCTTC
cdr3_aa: CASSLTSGSLWDNEQFF

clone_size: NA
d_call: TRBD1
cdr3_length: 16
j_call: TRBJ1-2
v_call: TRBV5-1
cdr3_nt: TGCGCCAGCAGCTTGGGATGGACAGGACCCCTTGAAGGCTACACCTTC
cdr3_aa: CASSLGWTGPLEGYTF

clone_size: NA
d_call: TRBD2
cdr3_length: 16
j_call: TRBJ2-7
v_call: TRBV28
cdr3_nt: TGTGCCAGCAGTTTTCGAGCGGGAGGGCCTCTGAACGAGCAGTACTTC
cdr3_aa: CASSFRAGGPLNEQYF

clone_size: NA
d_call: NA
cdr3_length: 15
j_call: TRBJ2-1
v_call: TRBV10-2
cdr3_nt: TGCGCCACCCAGATTGTCGGGAGCTCCTACAATGAGCAGTTCTTC
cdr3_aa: CATQIVGSSYNEQFF

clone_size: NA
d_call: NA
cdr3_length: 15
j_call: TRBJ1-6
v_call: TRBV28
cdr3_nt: TGTGCCAGCAGTATTGACAGCTACTATAATTCACCCCTCCACTTT
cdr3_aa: CASSIDSYYNSPLHF

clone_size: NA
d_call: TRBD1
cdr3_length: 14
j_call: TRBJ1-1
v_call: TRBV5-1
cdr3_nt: TGCGCCAGCAGCTCCTTGACAGGGGGCACTGAAGCTTTCTTT
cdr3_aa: CASSSLTGGTEAFF

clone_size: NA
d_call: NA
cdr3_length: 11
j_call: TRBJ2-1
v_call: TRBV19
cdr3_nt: TGTGCCAGTAGTAATCAGGTATCGCAGTTCTTC
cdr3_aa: CASSNQVSQFF

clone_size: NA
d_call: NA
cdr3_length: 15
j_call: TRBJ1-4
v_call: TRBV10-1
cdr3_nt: TGCGCCAGCAGTCCCGGGACAAGCAACAATGAAAAACTGTTTTTT
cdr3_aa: CASSPGTSNNEKLFF

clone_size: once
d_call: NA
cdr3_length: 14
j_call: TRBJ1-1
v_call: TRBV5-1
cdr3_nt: TGCGCCAGCAGCTTGGTGGTAGGGAGCACTGAAGCTTTCTTT
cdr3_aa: CASSLVVGSTEAFF

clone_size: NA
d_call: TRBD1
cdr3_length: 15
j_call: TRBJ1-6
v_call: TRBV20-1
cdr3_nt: TGCAGTGCTAGTTCGGGACAGACAGATAATTCACCCCTCCACTTT
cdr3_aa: CSASSGQTDNSPLHF

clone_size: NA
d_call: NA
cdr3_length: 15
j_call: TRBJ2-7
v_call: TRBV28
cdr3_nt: TGTGCCAGCAGTTTATGGGGCGGGCCCTCCTACGAGCAGTACTTC
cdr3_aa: CASSLWGGPSYEQYF

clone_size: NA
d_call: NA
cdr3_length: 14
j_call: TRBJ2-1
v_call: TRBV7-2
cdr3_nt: TGTGCCAGCAACCCGGGAGACTCCTACAATGAGCAGTTCTTC
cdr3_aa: CASNPGDSYNEQFF

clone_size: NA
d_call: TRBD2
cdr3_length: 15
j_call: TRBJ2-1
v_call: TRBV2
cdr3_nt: TGTGCCAGCGTCTTCCAAGCGGGAGGAAGGAATGAGCAGTTCTTC
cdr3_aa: CASVFQAGGRNEQFF

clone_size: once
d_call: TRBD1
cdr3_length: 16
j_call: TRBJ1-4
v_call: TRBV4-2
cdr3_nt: TGTGCCAGCAGCCAAGCGGGACAGATCATTAATGAAAAACTGTTTTTT
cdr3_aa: CASSQAGQIINEKLFF

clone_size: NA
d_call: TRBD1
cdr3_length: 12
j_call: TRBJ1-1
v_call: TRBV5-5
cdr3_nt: TGTGCCAGCAGCCAGGGGGACACTGAAGCTTTCTTT
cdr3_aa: CASSQGDTEAFF

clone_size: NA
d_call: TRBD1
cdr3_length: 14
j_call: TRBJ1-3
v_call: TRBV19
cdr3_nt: TGTGCCGTCATGACAGGGGATACTGGAAACACCATATATTTT
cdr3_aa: CAVMTGDTGNTIYF

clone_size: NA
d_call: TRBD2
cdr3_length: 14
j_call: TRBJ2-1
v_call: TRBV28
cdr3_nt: TGTGCCAGCAGTCAGGGCGGGAGGAACGATGAGCAGTTCTTC
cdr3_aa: CASSQGGRNDEQFF

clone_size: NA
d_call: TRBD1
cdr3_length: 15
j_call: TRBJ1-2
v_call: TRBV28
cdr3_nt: TGTGCCAGCAGTTTGGGGACAGGGTATTCGGATGGCTACACCTTC
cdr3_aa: CASSLGTGYSDGYTF

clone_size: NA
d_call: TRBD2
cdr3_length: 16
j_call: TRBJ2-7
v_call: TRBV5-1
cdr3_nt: TGCGCCAGCAGCTGGACTAGCGGGAGGGGTAGCTACGAGCAGTACTTC
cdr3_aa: CASSWTSGRGSYEQYF

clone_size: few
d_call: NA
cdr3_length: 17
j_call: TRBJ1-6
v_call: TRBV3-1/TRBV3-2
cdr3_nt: TGTGCCAGCAGCCAAAACAGGATAGCAGGGCACAATTCACCCCTCCACTTT
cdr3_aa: CASSQNRIAGHNSPLHF

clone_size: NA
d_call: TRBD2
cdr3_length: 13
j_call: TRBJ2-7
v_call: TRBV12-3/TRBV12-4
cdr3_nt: TGTGCCAGCATGCCCGGGACTAACTACGAGCAGTACTTC
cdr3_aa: CASMPGTNYEQYF

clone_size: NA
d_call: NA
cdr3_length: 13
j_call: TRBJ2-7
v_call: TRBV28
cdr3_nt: TGTGCCAGCAGGCTTGACAGAACCTACGAGCAGTACTTC
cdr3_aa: CASRLDRTYEQYF

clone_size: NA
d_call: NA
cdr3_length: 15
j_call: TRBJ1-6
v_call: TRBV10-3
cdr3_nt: TGTGCCATCAGTGAGTCGACAGGAGCTTATTCACCCCTCCACTTT
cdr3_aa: CAISESTGAYSPLHF

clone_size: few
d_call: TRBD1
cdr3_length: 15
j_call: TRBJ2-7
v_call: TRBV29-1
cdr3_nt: TGCAGCGTCCTGGCCGGACAGGGGCCGTCCTACGAGCAGTACTTC
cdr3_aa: CSVLAGQGPSYEQYF

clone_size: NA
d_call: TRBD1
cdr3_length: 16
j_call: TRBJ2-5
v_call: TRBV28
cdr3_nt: TGTGCCAGCAGTTTAATAGGACAGGGCTACCAAGAGACCCAGTACTTC
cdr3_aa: CASSLIGQGYQETQYF

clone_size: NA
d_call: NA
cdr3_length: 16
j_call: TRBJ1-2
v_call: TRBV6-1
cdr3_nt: TGTGCCAGCAGTGCCAGTCCCGGGACAAGCAACTATGGCTACACCTTC
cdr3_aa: CASSASPGTSNYGYTF

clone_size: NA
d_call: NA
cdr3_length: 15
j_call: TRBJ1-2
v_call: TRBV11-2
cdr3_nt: TGTGCCAGCAGCTTAGATCTAAGCAGGGTCAATGGCTACACCTTC
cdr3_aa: CASSLDLSRVNGYTF

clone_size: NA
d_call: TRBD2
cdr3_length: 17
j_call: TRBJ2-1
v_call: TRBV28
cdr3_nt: TGTGCCAGCAGTTTATTTGGTACTAGCGGGAGGATAAATGAGCAGTTCTTC
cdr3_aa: CASSLFGTSGRINEQFF

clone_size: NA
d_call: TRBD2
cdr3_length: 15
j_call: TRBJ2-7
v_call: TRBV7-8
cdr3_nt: TGTGCCAGCAGCTTAGTTGGCGGCGGGAGCTACGAGCAGTACTTC
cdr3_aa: CASSLVGGGSYEQYF

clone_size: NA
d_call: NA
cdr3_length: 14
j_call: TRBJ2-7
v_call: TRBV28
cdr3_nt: TGTGCCAGCAGTCCCCGAGGAGGGGTTTACGAGCAGTACTTC
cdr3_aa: CASSPRGGVYEQYF

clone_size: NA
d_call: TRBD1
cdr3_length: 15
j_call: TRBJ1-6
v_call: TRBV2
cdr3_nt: TGTGCCAGCAGTGGGGACAGGTCCCATATTTCACCCCTCCACTTT
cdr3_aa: CASSGDRSHISPLHF

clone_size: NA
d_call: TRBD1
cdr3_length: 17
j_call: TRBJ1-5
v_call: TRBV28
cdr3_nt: TGTGCCAGCAGTTCCCCCCCAGGGGGAGGCAGCAATCAGCCCCAGCATTTT
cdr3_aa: CASSSPPGGGSNQPQHF

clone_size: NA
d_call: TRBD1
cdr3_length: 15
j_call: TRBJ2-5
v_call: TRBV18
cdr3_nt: TGTGCCAGCTCACTTGGGACAGGTCACCAAGAGACCCAGTACTTC
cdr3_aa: CASSLGTGHQETQYF

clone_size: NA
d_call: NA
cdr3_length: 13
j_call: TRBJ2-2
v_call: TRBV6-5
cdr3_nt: TGTGCCAGCAGAACAGCGAACACCGGGGAGCTGTTTTTT
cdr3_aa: CASRTANTGELFF

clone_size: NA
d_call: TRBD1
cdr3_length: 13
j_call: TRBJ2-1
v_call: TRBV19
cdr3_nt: TGTGCCAGTAGTAGACAGGGAATCAATGAGCAGTTCTTC
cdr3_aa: CASSRQGINEQFF

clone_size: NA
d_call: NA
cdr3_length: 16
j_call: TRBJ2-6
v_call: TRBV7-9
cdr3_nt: TGTGCCAGCAGCTTACTAGGGGTCTCTGGGGCCAACGTCCTGACTTTC
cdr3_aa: CASSLLGVSGANVLTF

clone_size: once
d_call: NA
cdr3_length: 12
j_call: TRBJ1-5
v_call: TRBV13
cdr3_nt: TGTGCCAGCAGCTCTAACAATCAGCCCCAGCATTTT
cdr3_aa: CASSSNNQPQHF

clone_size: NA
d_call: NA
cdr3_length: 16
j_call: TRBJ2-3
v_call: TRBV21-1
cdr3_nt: TGTGCCAGCAGCAAAGTGGCTAGCGGGAGAGTGGATACGCAGTATTTT
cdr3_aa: CASSKVASGRVDTQYF

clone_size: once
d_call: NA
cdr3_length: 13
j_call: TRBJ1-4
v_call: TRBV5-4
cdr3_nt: TGTGCCAGCAGCTTTCAGGGGAATGAAAAACTGTTTTTT
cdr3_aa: CASSFQGNEKLFF

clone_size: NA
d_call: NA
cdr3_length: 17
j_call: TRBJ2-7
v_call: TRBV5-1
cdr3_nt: TGCGCCAGCAGCCCAGAAGAGGGACATCAATATAGCTACGAGCAGTACTTC
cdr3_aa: CASSPEEGHQYSYEQYF

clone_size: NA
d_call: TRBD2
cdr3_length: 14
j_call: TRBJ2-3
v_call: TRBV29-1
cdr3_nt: TGCAGCGTTGAAGTAGCGGGAGGGCGAGGTACGCAGTATTTT
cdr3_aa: CSVEVAGGRGTQYF

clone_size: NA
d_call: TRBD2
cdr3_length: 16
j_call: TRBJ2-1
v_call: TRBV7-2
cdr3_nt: TGTGCCAGCAGCCCCCCTAGCGGGAGTCTCGGCAATGAGCAGTTCTTC
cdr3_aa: CASSPPSGSLGNEQFF

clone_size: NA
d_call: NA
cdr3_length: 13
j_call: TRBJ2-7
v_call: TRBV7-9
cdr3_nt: TGTGCCAGCACCCTCCAGGACTCCTACGAGCAGTACTTC
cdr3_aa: CASTLQDSYEQYF

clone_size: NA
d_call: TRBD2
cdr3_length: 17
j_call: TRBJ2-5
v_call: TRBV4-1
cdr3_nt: TGCGCCAGCAGCCAAGTGGACAGCGGGAGGGCCAGGGAGACCCAGTACTTC
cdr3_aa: CASSQVDSGRARETQYF

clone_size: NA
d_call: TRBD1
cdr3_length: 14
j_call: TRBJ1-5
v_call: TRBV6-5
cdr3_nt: TGTGCCAGCAGACCCGGACAGGTTTTAGCGCCCCAGCATTTT
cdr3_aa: CASRPGQVLAPQHF

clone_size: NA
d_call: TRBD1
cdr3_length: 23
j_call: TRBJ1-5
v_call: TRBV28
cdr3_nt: TGTGCCAGCAGTTCACAGGGGCGATGGACATTCGGTATTGGAAAATATGGCAATCAGCCCCAGCATTTT
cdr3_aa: CASSSQGRWTFGIGKYGNQPQHF

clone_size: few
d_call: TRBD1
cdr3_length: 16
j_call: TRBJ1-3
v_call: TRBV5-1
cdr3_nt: TGCGCCAGCAGCTTCGACAGGGGGAGGTCTGGAAACACCATATATTTT
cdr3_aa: CASSFDRGRSGNTIYF

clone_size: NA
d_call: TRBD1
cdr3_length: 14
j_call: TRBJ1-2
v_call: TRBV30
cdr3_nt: TGTGCCTGGTGGCAGGGGGGAGGCTACTATGGCTACACCTTC
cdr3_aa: CAWWQGGGYYGYTF

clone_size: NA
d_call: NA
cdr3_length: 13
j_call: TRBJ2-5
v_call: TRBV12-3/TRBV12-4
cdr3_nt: TGTGCCAGCAGTTTGCCCGAGGGAGAGACCCAGTACTTC
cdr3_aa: CASSLPEGETQYF

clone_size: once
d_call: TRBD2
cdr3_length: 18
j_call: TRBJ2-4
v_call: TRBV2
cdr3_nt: TGTGCCAGCAGTGAACTGGCGGGGGGCTTCCTAGCCAAAAACATTCAGTACTTC
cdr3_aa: CASSELAGGFLAKNIQYF